The 30 T cell receptor beta chains listed next were all sequenced from one sample in a study of blood T cell repertoires in COVID-19. Profiled with immunoSEQ multiplex PCR; TCRdb holds only in-frame clones, not every one. The sample has around 500,000 clones, approximately 83% seen once; the top ten hold approximately 2.9%. Specimen: peripheral blood. These receptors all come from a human donor in a cohort sampled during active COVID-19.

The table lists this clone with a few counts. V and J are TRBV30 and TRBJ2-7; a possible D gene is TRBD1 (6 bases). Germline V gene lookup returns CDR1 GTSNPN and CDR2 SVGIG (reference sequence). CDR3 length: 14 amino acids. Trimming shortened V by 5 bases and J by 3 bases, and 17 bases separated the two germline ends. CDR3 DNA sequence: TGTGCCTGGTCCACCGTCGGGACATACTACGAGCAGTACTTC. The encoded protein is CAWSTVGTYYEQYF.

This clone was seen more than once but under ten times. The chain combines TRBV4-1 with TRBJ2-3; 12 nucleotides match TRBD2. CDR1 and CDR2 (germline): MGHRA, YSYEKL. CDR3 length: 17 residues. V trimming: 4 bases; J trimming: 2 bases; junction bases outside the gene matches: 7. DNA of the CDR3: TGCGCCAGCAGCCCCAGACTAGCGGGGGAATCCACAGATACGCAGTATTTT. It yields the protein CASSPRLAGESTDTQYF.

The chain has TRBV5-1 and TRBJ2-3; D may be TRBD2 (5 bases). CDR1 is SGHRS and CDR2 is YFSETQ in the germline V gene. The V gene lost 4 bases and the J gene lost 1 base, with 13 bases spanning the gap. The length of the CDR3 is 15 residues. This chain's CDR3 is CASSDPGDRTDTQYF. CDR3 DNA sequence: TGCGCCAGCAGCGATCCCGGGGATCGCACAGATACGCAGTATTTT.

The chain carries TRBV6-5 and TRBJ1-1; tentative D call: TRBD1 (5 bases). The CDR3 length is 15 residues. Germline assignment: CDR1 MNHEY and CDR2 SVGAGI. V gave up 0 bases and J gave up 0 bases, with 8 bases separating them. The CDR3 loop is CASSYSKGMNTEAFF. The CDR3 DNA is TGTGCCAGCAGTTACTCGAAGGGGATGAACACTGAAGCTTTCTTT.

The chain links TRBV7-2 to TRBJ1-5; D might be TRBD1 (5 bases). V gave up 1 base and J gave up 3 bases, with 10 bases separating them. This CDR3 contains 15 residues. The germline gives CDR1 SGHTA, CDR2 FQGNSA. CDR3: CASSLGTSNNQPQHF. The CDR3 region has the DNA TGTGCCAGCAGCTTAGGGACATCGAACAATCAGCCCCAGCATTTT. Variable domain in full (rest from reference TRBV7-2 and TRBJ1-5): GAGVSQSPSNKVTEKGKDVELRCDPISGHTALYWYRQSLGQGLEFLIYFQGNSAPDKSGLPSDRFSAERTGGSVSTLTIQRTQQEDSAVYLCASSLGTSNNQPQHFGDGTRLSIL.

This chain links TRBV28 with TRBJ2-3; 8 bases are a match to TRBD1. J was trimmed by 2 bases and V by 11 bases; bases with no gene match: 3. The germline V gene has CDR1 MDHEN and CDR2 SYDVKM. The length of the CDR3 is 12 residues. Here the CDR3 reads CAGQGPTDTQYF. CDR3 coding DNA: TGTGCCGGACAGGGCCCCACAGATACGCAGTATTTT.

V usage is TRBV27 and J usage is TRBJ1-4; TRBD1 aligns across 9 bases. V was clipped by 5 bases and J by 0 bases; unmatched bases: 7. Germline values: CDR1 MNHEY, CDR2 SMNVEV (reference sequence). The CDR3 runs 17 residues. CDR3 sequence: CASSTRTGVATNEKLFF. CDR3 in DNA: TGTGCCAGCAGTACCCGGACAGGGGTAGCAACTAATGAAAAACTGTTTTTT.

The V call is TRBV24-1, the J call TRBJ2-5; TRBD2 matches 13 bases. This CDR3 comprises 17 residues. J lost 5 bases, V lost 3 bases, and 8 bases had no gene match. Germline V gene data show CDR1 as KGHDR and CDR2 as SFDVKD. The CDR3 region is CATSDGTLAGGRETQYF. In DNA, the CDR3 is TGTGCCACCAGTGATGGAACACTAGCGGGAGGGCGGGAGACCCAGTACTTC.

The V and J genes are TRBV6-2 or TRBV6-3 and TRBJ1-6; 8 bases map to TRBD1. This CDR3 is built from 13 residues. With 6 bases clipped from V and 11 bases from J, the junction kept 6 bases outside the gene matches. Germline CDR1 and CDR2: MNHEY and SVGEGT. CDR3 region: CASSARQGTPLHF. The CDR3 DNA is TGTGCCAGCAGCGCAAGACAGGGGACACCCCTCCACTTT.

The chain recombines TRBV18 with TRBJ2-4, with D possibly TRBD1 on 5 matching bases. Trimming took off 2 bases at V and 6 bases at J, with 11 bases between the two ends. CDR1 is KGHSH and CDR2 is LQKENI in the germline V gene. The CDR3 is 14 amino acids. CDR3 in DNA: TGTGCCAGCTCACCATTGCAGGGTGCAAACATTCAGTACTTC. This encodes CASSPLQGANIQYF.

This chain joins TRBV9 and TRBJ1-3, with D perhaps TRBD1 (5 bases). With 1 base removed from V and 4 bases from J, the gap between germline ends came to 12 bases. There are 15 residues in the CDR3. Germline-derived CDR1 and CDR2 are SGDLS and YYNGEE. The CDR3 reads CASSVRAGWGNTIYF. In DNA form, the CDR3 reads TGTGCCAGCAGCGTACGCGCAGGGTGGGGAAACACCATATATTTT.

Note on this clone: Compared with germline, one end of the junction differs, possibly owing to a read error. CDR3 nucleotides: TGTGCCAGCAGCCGTATAGCGGGGCAAGATACCCAGTACTTC. This sequence encodes CASSRIAGQDTQYF. The J gene is TRBJ2-5, the V gene TRBV7-3, with 8 nucleotides matching TRBD2. Looked up from germline, CDR1 is SGHTA and CDR2 is FQGTGA. The CDR3 extends over 14 amino acids.

This chain joins TRBV25-1 and TRBJ1-1, with a weak D call TRBD1 (6 bases). V was trimmed by 6 bases and J by 3 bases, leaving 17 bases between them. This CDR3 has 15 amino acids. Germline CDR1 reads MGHDK; CDR2 reads SYGVNS. This chain's CDR3 is CASRAILTGHTEAFF. CDR3 nucleotide sequence: TGTGCCAGCAGAGCCATATTGACAGGCCACACTGAAGCTTTCTTT.

The chain employs TRBV2 and TRBJ1-2, with 7 bases matching TRBD1. The CDR3 loop spans 14 amino acids. V lost 6 bases, J lost 0 bases, and 4 bases stayed unmatched. In germline, CDR1 is SNHLY, CDR2 FYNNEI. CDR3 protein: CASSRDRANYGYTF. The DNA for the CDR3 is TGTGCCAGCAGCCGGGACAGAGCTAACTATGGCTACACCTTC. Full variable domain (remainder filled in from reference TRBV2 and TRBJ1-2): EPEVTQTPSHQVTQMGQEVILRCVPISNHLYFYWYRQILGQKVEFLVSFYNNEISEKSEIFDDQFSVERPDGSNFTLKIRSTKLEDSAMYFCASSRDRANYGYTFGSGTRLTVV.

This chain joins TRBV30 and TRBJ1-2; possibly TRBD1 for D (6 bases). This CDR3 is 13 amino acids long. Germline V gives CDR1 GTSNPN, CDR2 SVGIG (reference sequence). The ends were cut back, 3 bases at V and 6 bases at J, with 14 bases in the middle. CDR3 bases: TGTGCCTGGAGGAGGCTTCCAGGGGATGGCTACACCTTC. It encodes CAWRRLPGDGYTF.

V and J are TRBV19 and TRBJ1-3; D gene uncertain. Germline CDR1 reads LNHDA; CDR2 reads SQIVND (reference sequence). This CDR3 comprises 12 residues. The germline V and J ends were trimmed by 7 bases and 3 bases, with 7 bases remaining between them. The CDR3 region has the DNA TGTGCCAGTAAGTCCGGTGGAAACACCATATATTTT. This encodes CASKSGGNTIYF.

The chain uses TRBV30 and TRBJ2-5; 12 bases match TRBD2. CDR1 and CDR2 from the germline V gene are GTSNPN and SVGIG (reference sequence). The CDR3 length is 15 residues. V trimming: 4 bases; J trimming: 4 bases; junction bases outside the gene matches: 7. CDR3 bases: TGTGCCTGGACTAGCGGGAGGGTCGGGGGAGAGACCCAGTACTTC. Translating gives CAWTSGRVGGETQYF. The variable domain in full, completed from reference TRBV30 and TRBJ2-5, reads SQTIHQWPATLVQPVGSPLSLECTVEGTSNPNLYWYRQAAGRGLQLLFYSVGIGQISSEVPQNLSASRPQDRQFILSSKKLLLSDSGFYLCAWTSGRVGGETQYFGPGTRLLVL.

The J gene is TRBJ2-5, the V gene TRBV11-2; D perhaps matches TRBD2 (6 bases). CDR1 is SGHAT and CDR2 is FQNNGV in the germline V gene. Trimming left V 0 bases short and J 5 bases short, with 19 bases between. The CDR3 has 17 amino acids. This CDR3 is CASSLDPGLPALETQYF. CDR3 in DNA: TGTGCCAGCAGCTTAGATCCGGGACTCCCTGCCTTGGAGACCCAGTACTTC. The whole variable domain, remainder taken from reference TRBV11-2 and TRBJ2-5, is EAGVAQSPRYKIIEKRQSVAFWCNPISGHATLYWYQQILGQGPKLLIQFQNNGVVDDSQLPKDRFSAERLKGVDSTLKIQPAKLEDSAVYLCASSLDPGLPALETQYFGPGTRLLVL.

The chain carries TRBV12-5 and TRBJ1-3; D is ambiguous. CDR3 size: 17 residues. The V gene's germline CDR1 is LGHNT and CDR2 FRNRAP. V lost 0 bases and J lost 1, with 13 bases in between. The CDR3 region is CASGLVAFLGSGNTIYF. As DNA, the CDR3 is TGTGCTAGTGGTTTGGTAGCGTTCCTCGGTTCTGGAAACACCATATATTTT.

This chain connects TRBV5-4 to TRBJ2-3, with D hard to call. This CDR3 is 16 amino acids long. V was trimmed by 4 bases and J by 2 bases, leaving 17 bases between them. Germline V CDR1 and CDR2: SGHNT, YYREEE (reference sequence). The CDR3 reads CASSRVASSLTDTQYF. The CDR3 coding sequence is TGTGCCAGCAGCCGGGTGGCGAGCAGCCTCACAGATACGCAGTATTTT.

As DNA, the CDR3 is TGTGCCAGTCAACCCAGGAGCGGCCTTTCCTACGAGCAGTACTTC. Translated: CASQPRSGLSYEQYF. The V and J genes are TRBV21-1 and TRBJ2-7; TRBD2, the table's D call, was not compared with the DNA. TRBV21-1 is a pseudogene segment. The CDR3 extends over 15 amino acids.

This clone has ten or more counts. The chain employs TRBV13 and TRBJ1-2, with D tentatively TRBD1 (6 bases). This CDR3 comprises 15 residues. In germline, CDR1 is PRHDT, CDR2 FYEKMQ (reference sequence). V was shortened by 5 bases and J by 2 bases, with 15 bases between the two germline ends. The CDR3 sequence: CASSPWTDLNYGYTF. Written as DNA, the CDR3 is TGTGCCAGCAGCCCCTGGACAGATTTAAACTATGGCTACACCTTC.

The rearrangement links TRBV20-1 to TRBJ2-7, with 14 bases matching TRBD2. The CDR3 extends over 15 amino acids. The V gene's germline CDR1 is DFQATT and CDR2 SNEGSKA (reference sequence). Losses at the gene ends were 3 bases for V and 4 bases for J; bases not matched to a gene: 5. CDR3 bases: TGCAGTGCTAGTCCCGGGACTAGCGGGAGATACGAGCAGTACTTC. Its translation: CSASPGTSGRYEQYF.

The chain couples TRBV27 to TRBJ1-2; 7 nucleotides align to TRBD1. V shed 5 bases and J 9 bases; nucleotides not matched to a gene: 9. The CDR3 has 13 residues. The V gene's germline CDR1 is MNHEY and CDR2 SMNVEV (reference sequence). The CDR3 nucleotides read TGTGCCAGCAGTCCGGGACAGATGGGTAGCTACACCTTC. This codes for CASSPGQMGSYTF.

About this clone: Other nucleotide sequences in the sample specify the same CDR3. This rearrangement joins TRBV5-1 to TRBJ2-1, with 8 bases matching TRBD2. CDR1 and CDR2 from the germline V gene are SGHRS and YFSETQ. With 3 bases clipped from V and 1 base from J, the junction kept 3 bases outside the gene matches. The CDR3 runs to 15 residues. DNA for the CDR3: TGCGCCAGCAGCTCGTTAGCGGGGTCCTACAATGAGCAGTTCTTC. Translation gives CASSSLAGSYNEQFF.

The J gene is TRBJ2-7, the V gene TRBV7-9; D might be TRBD2 (6 bases). Trimming pared 5 bases from V and 0 bases from J, leaving 11 bases between. Germline V gene lookup returns CDR1 SEHNR and CDR2 FQNEAQ (reference sequence). The CDR3 has 14 amino acids. Written as DNA, the CDR3 is TGTGCCAGCAGCCTATTAGCGGACTCCTACGAGCAGTACTTC. It yields the protein CASSLLADSYEQYF. The full variable domain, completed using reference TRBV7-9 and TRBJ2-7, is DTGVSQNPRHKITKRGQNVTFRCDPISEHNRLYWYRQTLGQGPEFLTYFQNEAQLEKSRLLSDRFSAERPKGSFSTLEIQRTEQGDSAMYLCASSLLADSYEQYFGPGTRLTVT.

This chain uses TRBV27 with TRBJ2-3; D gene ambiguous. Germline CDR1 is MNHEY and CDR2 is SMNVEV (reference sequence). The V end lost 3 bases, the J end lost 3 bases, and 13 bases lay between the germline ends. The CDR3 has 15 amino acids. The chain's CDR3 is CASSFNGIGTDTQYF. The CDR3 coding sequence is TGTGCCAGCAGTTTTAATGGCATCGGGACAGATACGCAGTATTTT.

This clone is a singleton in its sample. The CDR3 is CASGSPSGRALTGELFF. In DNA, the CDR3 is TGTGCTAGTGGTTCCCCCAGCGGGAGGGCCCTTACCGGGGAGCTGTTTTTT. This chain links TRBV12-5 with TRBJ2-2; 10 nucleotides align to TRBD2. V lost 4 bases and J lost 5; bases outside the gene matches: 10. This CDR3 spans 17 amino acids. CDR1 is LGHNT and CDR2 is FRNRAP in the germline V gene.

The chain is built from TRBV6-6 and TRBJ2-3; 11 bases agree with TRBD1. Trimming cost V 5 bases and J 3 bases; bases outside gene matches: 10. CDR3 length: 17 residues. Germline CDR1 is MNHNY and CDR2 is SVGAGI (reference sequence). The CDR3 nucleotides read TGTGCCAGCAGTCGCCCCTCCGGGACAGGGGGAACAGATACGCAGTATTTT. It codes for CASSRPSGTGGTDTQYF.

The CDR3 nucleotides read TGTGCCAGCAGTCTTACTTACGGGACACCCCAGGGGGGCTACACCTTC. Its translation is CASSLTYGTPQGGYTF. The chain carries TRBV7-3 and TRBJ1-2, with a tentative D call TRBD1 (6 bases). V shed 6 bases and J shed 8 bases, with 25 bases lying between them. The CDR3 runs to 16 residues. Germline CDR1 SGHTA, CDR2 FQGTGA.